Below are 31 T cell receptor beta chains sequenced from a single sample in a study of blood T cell repertoires in COVID-19. The data were produced by immunoSEQ multiplex PCR, yet TCRdb's version contains in-frame clones alone and is incomplete. The sample lists 200,000 to 250,000 clones, 82% occurring once. Sequenced: peripheral blood. Receptor source: a woman aged 80 or over with acute or convalescent COVID-19.

The V and J genes are TRBV5-5 and TRBJ1-1, with 7 bases that match TRBD1. The CDR3 has 15 residues. J was trimmed by 0 bases and V by 1 base; bases with no gene match: 3. In germline, CDR1 is SGHKS, CDR2 YYEKEE (reference sequence). This CDR3 is CASSLYRGMNTEAFF. In nucleotides, the CDR3 is TGTGCCAGCAGCTTGTACAGGGGTATGAACACTGAAGCTTTCTTT.

The chain joins TRBV5-1 to TRBJ2-7; D gene unclear. This CDR3 comprises 13 residues. Trimming took off 7 bases at V and 1 base at J, with 12 bases between the two ends. Germline lookup yields CDR1 SGHRS and CDR2 YFSETQ. CDR3 nucleotide sequence: TGCGCCAGCGTCGCCCCAACATCCTACGAGCAGTACTTC. This sequence encodes CASVAPTSYEQYF.

J is TRBJ2-7 and V is TRBV11-3; D perhaps matches TRBD1 (6 bases). CDR1 and CDR2 from the germline V gene are SGHNT and YENEEA. The CDR3 consists of 16 residues. Between the trimmed V and J ends, which lost 7 bases and 2 bases, there was a span of 21 bases. The CDR3 DNA is TGTGCCAGCAATTTAGGGTCGGCAGGGGTGCCCTACGAGCAGTACTTC. This encodes CASNLGSAGVPYEQYF.

The rearrangement uses TRBV28 and TRBJ1-5, with D unclear. Per the germline V gene, CDR1 is MDHEN and CDR2 is SYDVKM. Trimming removed 6 bases at V and 2 bases at J, with 5 bases between. This CDR3 has 12 residues. CDR3 nucleotide sequence: TGTGCCAGCAGAGCCGGCAATCAGCCCCAGCATTTT. This encodes CASRAGNQPQHF.

The chain couples TRBV5-4 to TRBJ2-7; TRBD2 matches 8 bases. Trimming took 3 bases from V and 3 from J; bases not matched to a gene: 8. From germline, CDR1 is SGHNT and CDR2 YYREEE (reference sequence). The CDR3 is 15 residues long. In DNA, the CDR3 is TGTGCCAGCAGCTCGGGAGGGTCTGGGGGCTACGAGCAGTACTTC. This codes for CASSSGGSGGYEQYF.

The chain has TRBV19 and TRBJ2-7, with 8 nucleotides matching TRBD1. The CDR3 runs to 14 residues. V lost 8 bases to trimming and J lost 7 bases; unmatched junction nucleotides: 13. Germline V gene data show CDR1 as LNHDA and CDR2 as SQIVND (reference sequence). The CDR3 DNA follows: TGTGCCAGTGCCCCAGGGGGCGACCCGCGTGAGCAGTACTTC. Its protein product is CASAPGGDPREQYF. Full variable domain (remainder filled in from reference TRBV19 and TRBJ2-7): DGGITQSPKYLFRKEGQNVTLSCEQNLNHDAMYWYRQDPGQGLRLIYYSQIVNDFQKGDIAEGYSVSREKKESFPLTVTSAQKNPTAFYLCASAPGGDPREQYFGPGTRLTVT.

The chain recombines TRBV12-2 with TRBJ2-4; the table names TRBD1, a call not compared with the DNA. TRBV12-2 is shown as a pseudogene. The CDR3 runs 18 residues. The CDR3 loop reads CASRAGQAWTGAKNIQYF. The CDR3 region has the DNA TGTGCAAGTCGGGCGGGACAGGCGTGGACGGGGGCCAAAAACATTCAGTACTTC.

The rearrangement joins TRBV19 to TRBJ2-3; D is unclear. V was pared by 2 bases and J by 4 bases, with 10 bases between. The CDR3 covers 14 residues. The germline V gene has CDR1 LNHDA and CDR2 SQIVND (reference sequence). CDR3 region: CASSIKTFSDTQYF. The CDR3 DNA reads as TGTGCCAGTAGTATAAAGACTTTCTCAGATACGCAGTATTTT.

The gene calls are TRBV6-5 and TRBJ1-1; no clear D. V gave up 6 bases and J gave up 1 base, with 15 bases separating them. The CDR3 is 15 amino acids. Germline CDR1 MNHEY, CDR2 SVGAGI. CDR3 sequence reads: CASSRTLRENTEAFF. The CDR3 region has the DNA TGTGCCAGCAGCCGTACTCTTCGGGAGAACACTGAAGCTTTCTTT.

The chain is built from TRBV5-8 and TRBJ2-1; TRBD2 agrees at 14 bases. The CDR3 has 17 residues. The V gene end was trimmed by 4 bases and the J gene end by 6 bases; junction bases not matched to a gene: 9. From germline, CDR1 is SGHTS and CDR2 YDEGEE. The CDR3 here is CASSKGLAGVEINEQFF. The DNA of the CDR3 is TGTGCCAGCAGCAAGGGACTAGCGGGAGTCGAGATCAATGAGCAGTTCTTC.

The chain uses TRBV6-6 and TRBJ2-2, with 9 bases that match TRBD1. Germline V gene sequence: CDR1 MNHNY, CDR2 SVGAGI (reference sequence). The CDR3 runs 16 residues. The V and J ends lost 2 bases and 4 bases, in that order; junction bases with no gene match: 5. The CDR3 protein is CASSYVQGALTGELFF. The DNA of the CDR3 is TGTGCCAGCAGTTACGTACAGGGGGCGCTCACCGGGGAGCTGTTTTTT.

V and J are TRBV7-2 and TRBJ1-1; D is uncertain. The CDR3 loop spans 14 amino acids. Looked up from germline, CDR1 is SGHTA and CDR2 is FQGNSA. The V end lost 4 bases, the J end lost 4 bases, and 13 bases lay between the germline ends. CDR3 protein: CASSSSFHTTEAFF. The CDR3 coding sequence is TGTGCCAGCAGCTCTTCCTTCCACACCACTGAAGCTTTCTTT.

This clone was seen a single time. The rearrangement uses TRBV27 and TRBJ2-1, with 12 bases matching TRBD2. The V gene's germline CDR1 is MNHEY and CDR2 SMNVEV (reference sequence). The V segment lost 6 bases and the J segment 3 bases; nucleotides outside the gene matches: 6. The CDR3 totals 16 residues. In nucleotides, the CDR3 is TGTGCCAGCAGGGAAGGACTAGCGGGGATCTACAATGAGCAGTTCTTC. This sequence encodes CASREGLAGIYNEQFF.

The chain joins TRBV30 to TRBJ1-4; 9 bases fit TRBD1. CDR1 and CDR2 (germline): GTSNPN, SVGIG (reference sequence). The V gene end was trimmed by 7 bases and the J gene end by 0 bases; junction bases not matched to a gene: 6. The CDR3 runs to 15 residues. The CDR3 spells CAFRTGASTNEKLFF. The CDR3 DNA sequence: TGTGCCTTTAGGACAGGGGCTTCAACTAATGAAAAACTGTTTTTT.

The table lists this clone with a count of one. The sample carries other DNA sequences with the same CDR3. The rearrangement joins TRBV7-9 to TRBJ2-5; the match to TRBD1 covers 7 bases. There are 14 residues in the CDR3. CDR1 and CDR2 from the germline V gene are SEHNR and FQNEAQ (reference sequence). V shed 0 bases and J 4 bases; nucleotides not matched to a gene: 2. The CDR3 here is CASSLAGGRETQYF. CDR3 nucleotide sequence: TGTGCCAGCAGCTTAGCAGGGGGCCGAGAGACCCAGTACTTC.

The count of this clone is one. J is TRBJ2-5 and V is TRBV21-1; the table's D call TRBD2 went unverified against the DNA. TRBV21-1 is a listed pseudogene. The length of the CDR3 is 16 residues. The CDR3 reads CASSKDAAPVPETQYF. The CDR3 nucleotides are TGTGCCAGCAGCAAAGACGCGGCCCCCGTTCCAGAGACCCAGTACTTC.

V gene TRBV29-1 combines with J gene TRBJ2-5; D is perhaps TRBD2 (7 bases). This CDR3 comprises 16 residues. The germline V gene encodes CDR1 SQVTM and CDR2 ANQGSEA. Trimming pared 3 bases from V and 4 bases from J, leaving 21 bases between. In DNA form, the CDR3 reads TGCAGCGTTGATTATTACGGGGGGCAGGTAGGAGAGACCCAGTACTTC. This encodes CSVDYYGGQVGETQYF.

This chain links TRBV5-1 with TRBJ1-6; D may be TRBD1 (5 bases). Looked up from germline, CDR1 is SGHRS and CDR2 is YFSETQ. The V and J ends lost 4 bases and 6 bases respectively, with 11 bases between them. CDR3 length: 14 residues. CDR3 region: CASSADNLNSPLHF. The CDR3 DNA follows: TGCGCCAGCAGCGCGGACAACCTTAATTCACCCCTCCACTTT.

This clone showed up just once. The CDR3 sequence is CASSIPLLAGSTDTQYF. CDR3 coding DNA: TGTGCCAGTAGTATCCCCCTACTAGCGGGGAGCACAGATACGCAGTATTTT. V and J are TRBV19 and TRBJ2-3; 10 bases map to TRBD2. The germline gives CDR1 LNHDA, CDR2 SQIVND (reference sequence). The J segment lost 0 bases and the V segment lost 3 bases, leaving 6 bases of the junction unmatched. The CDR3 length is 17 residues.

V and J are TRBV24-1 and TRBJ2-1; 10 bases are a match to TRBD2. Germline V lookup: CDR1 KGHDR, CDR2 SFDVKD. The CDR3 loop spans 16 amino acids. The J segment lost 7 bases and the V segment lost 3 bases, leaving 8 bases of the junction unmatched. The CDR3 bases are TGTGCCACCAGTGATGCTAGCGGGGGTGGATGGAATGAGCAGTTCTTC. This translates into CATSDASGGGWNEQFF.

V gene TRBV5-4 combines with J gene TRBJ1-4; TRBD1 is a possible D gene (5 bases). In germline, CDR1 is SGHNT, CDR2 YYREEE (reference sequence). The V and J ends lost 2 bases and 3 bases respectively, with 14 bases between them. The CDR3 contains 16 residues. Here the CDR3 reads CASSLTTGVANEKLFF. CDR3 in DNA: TGTGCCAGCAGCTTAACCACAGGAGTTGCTAATGAAAAACTGTTTTTT.

V is TRBV6-5 and J is TRBJ1-4; no firm D call. V lost 7 bases to trimming and J lost 7 bases, with 10 bases between them. The CDR3 is 12 amino acids. Germline-derived CDR1 and CDR2 are MNHEY and SVGAGI. The CDR3 sequence: CASKQRGEKLFF. CDR3 DNA: TGTGCCAGCAAGCAGCGGGGTGAAAAACTGTTTTTT.

The chain couples TRBV7-6 to TRBJ2-1; TRBD2 aligns across 10 bases. CDR1 is SGHVS, CDR2 FNYEAQ, per germline. This CDR3 has 17 residues. V gave up 0 bases and J gave up 5 bases; unmatched junction bases: 7. CDR3 coding DNA: TGTGCCAGCAGCTTAGCTCGCGCTAGCGGGGGCCACAATGAGCAGTTCTTC. It is translated as CASSLARASGGHNEQFF.

The chain recombines TRBV14 with TRBJ2-1, with 13 bases matching TRBD2. This CDR3 region has 17 residues. CDR1 is SGHDN, CDR2 FVKESK, per germline. V dropped 2 bases and J dropped 4; count of bases not matched to a gene: 5. The DNA for the CDR3 is TGTGCCAGCAGCCAACCACGACTAGCGGGGGGTTACAATGAGCAGTTCTTC. Protein: CASSQPRLAGGYNEQFF. Drawing the rest from reference TRBV14 and TRBJ2-1, the complete variable domain is EAGVTQFPSHSVIEKGQTVTLRCDPISGHDNLYWYRRVMGKEIKFLLHFVKESKQDESGMPNNRFLAERTGGTYSTLKVQPAELEDSGVYFCASSQPRLAGGYNEQFFGPGTRLTVL.

CDR3 amino acids: CASSFPGDGNTIYF. In DNA form, the CDR3 reads TGTGCCAGCAGTTTCCCAGGGGATGGAAACACCATATATTTT. The rearrangement joins TRBV5-4 to TRBJ1-3; maybe TRBD1 (6 bases). V was shortened by 5 bases and J by 3 bases, with 12 bases between the two germline ends. Germline V gene sequence: CDR1 SGHNT, CDR2 YYREEE (reference sequence). CDR3 length: 14 amino acids.

The chain combines TRBV7-8 with TRBJ1-4; D might be TRBD1 (6 bases). CDR3 length: 13 amino acids. Germline-derived CDR1 and CDR2 are SGHVS and FQNEAQ. The V end was cut by 6 bases, the J end by 7 bases, with 12 bases between. The CDR3 DNA sequence: TGTGCCAGCAGTTGGGGGCAGCGTGAAAAACTGTTTTTT. Protein product: CASSWGQREKLFF.

This clone turned up a few times. The chain is built from TRBV7-2 and TRBJ2-2; 9 bases match TRBD2. The CDR3 extends over 16 amino acids. Germline CDR1 and CDR2: SGHTA and FQGNSA. V was pared by 1 base and J by 9 bases, with 9 bases of the junction left unmatched. In DNA form, the CDR3 reads TGTGCCAGCAGCTTAGGGGGCCTAGCGGGGCGTAGGGAGCTGTTTTTT. It translates to CASSLGGLAGRRELFF.

V usage is TRBV11-3 and J usage is TRBJ2-3, with 11 bases fitting TRBD2. The CDR3 extends over 14 amino acids. From germline, CDR1 is SGHNT and CDR2 YENEEA. V lost 4 bases to trimming and J lost 5 bases; unmatched junction nucleotides: 2. The chain's CDR3 is CASSWGTSGDTQYF. The CDR3 DNA reads TGTGCCAGCAGCTGGGGGACTAGCGGAGATACGCAGTATTTT.

V usage is TRBV7-9 and J usage is TRBJ1-1; D uncertain. The CDR3 has 15 amino acids. The V gene lost 2 bases and the J gene lost 3 bases, with 13 bases spanning the gap. Germline CDR1 and CDR2: SEHNR and FQNEAQ (reference sequence). The CDR3 spells CASSLPGGGHTEAFF. CDR3 sequence (DNA): TGTGCCAGCAGCTTACCAGGTGGAGGGCACACTGAAGCTTTCTTT.

The chain employs TRBV7-9 and TRBJ2-5, with D possibly TRBD1 on 5 matching bases. The CDR3 runs to 15 residues. The V end lost 5 bases, the J end lost 4 bases, and 17 bases lay between the germline ends. CDR1 and CDR2 (germline): SEHNR, FQNEAQ (reference sequence). The CDR3 region has the DNA TGTGCCAGCAGCCTCGTCCAAGGCAGGGTAGAGACCCAGTACTTC. Its protein product is CASSLVQGRVETQYF.

The chain recombines TRBV7-2 with TRBJ1-4; 7 nucleotides line up with TRBD1. The V gene end was trimmed by 6 bases and the J gene end by 6 bases; junction bases not matched to a gene: 7. Germline CDR1 and CDR2: SGHTA and FQGNSA. This CDR3 is 14 amino acids long. CDR3 bases: TGTGCCAGCAGGACCGGGACAGCCGATGAAAAACTGTTTTTT. Translation: CASRTGTADEKLFF. The full variable domain, its missing parts supplied by reference TRBV7-2 and TRBJ1-4, is GAGVSQSPSNKVTEKGKDVELRCDPISGHTALYWYRQSLGQGLEFLIYFQGNSAPDKSGLPSDRFSAERTGGSVSTLTIQRTQQEDSAVYLCASRTGTADEKLFFGSGTQLSVL.